This T cell receptor beta chain was documented in a study of PD-1 blockade in classical Hodgkin lymphoma. Study in general: Patients got intravenous nivolumab 3 mg/kg every 2 weeks.

Clones were sequenced by immunoSEQ multiplex PCR, and TCRdb holds only the in-frame ones, with some missing. Among around 30,000 clones listed, approximately 80% were seen once. This CDR3 has 14 amino acids. Germline CDR1 is SGHRS and CDR2 is YFSETQ. V lost 5 bases and J lost 5; bases outside the gene matches: 7. General study findings and limits: It was CD4+ TCR diversity, not CD8+, that rose significantly by C4D1. With respect to the repertoire differences, their causes, possibly disease activity or prior therapy, remain undefined.

Time point specified: cycle 4 day 1 (C4D1), after five to seven weeks of nivolumab. Every single patient, without exception, relapsed after autologous stem cell transplantation, and brentuximab vedotin exposure varied. Thawed PBMCs yielded CD4+ T cells through magnetic negative selection. In regard to this clone: The antigen is not known.

Here the sequenced sample was CD4+ T cells from blood, taken before the fourth cycle of nivolumab. The TCR was taken from a human donor with classical Hodgkin lymphoma. V is TRBV5-1 and J is TRBJ1-1, with TRBD1 matching 9 bases. The CDR3 sequence is CASSETGGTTEAFF. The DNA for the CDR3 is TGCGCCAGCAGTGAGACAGGGGGAACGACTGAAGCTTTCTTT.